This T cell receptor (beta chain) was sequenced during a study of T cells after yellow fever vaccination. Study-level results: The appearance of a small share of clonotypes in both CD4 and CD8 compartments was observed. At around 95% for CD4 and just over 85% for CD8, most primary-vaccination clones showed up again after the booster.

TCRdb fed the 5' RACE reads into MiXCR, producing one record per CDR3 protein. The table shows 250,000 or so distinct CDR3 sequences, with 3.6% occurring only once. This clonotype was found many times. As yet, its antigen is unknown. The germline V and J ends were trimmed by 1 base and 0 bases, with 7 bases remaining between them. This CDR3 has 15 residues. Germline V lookup: CDR1 SGHRS, CDR2 YFSETQ. The sequence was obtained from a man aged 18 to 29 who received the YFV17D yellow fever vaccine. Material: PBMCs, obtained 15 days after the yellow fever booster vaccination. The rearrangement joins TRBV5-1 to TRBJ2-2; D gene ambiguous. The CDR3 DNA sequence: TGCGCCAGCAGCTTGTACGGAACGAACACCGGGGAGCTGTTTTTT. Residues: CASSLYGTNTGELFF.